The 20 T cell receptor beta chains below all came from one sample that was sequenced in a study of blood T cells in healthy people across ages. With a J-beta primer mix and a sample-barcoded 5' primer, a second PCR ran about 7 to 11 cycles. Using its own MiXCR run on the 5' RACE reads, TCRdb lists one record per CDR3 protein. The sample carries roughly 1,000,000 distinct CDR3 sequences, approximately 25% recorded once. These data also featured in a second study, about T cells of mothers and their children.

The material sequenced was blood. The receptor source for this set is a girl between 2 and 10 years old in good health.

The chain has TRBV6-1 and TRBJ1-3; D might be TRBD1 (5 bases). The V end was cut by 3 bases, the J end by 0 bases, with 12 bases between. Germline V gene lookup returns CDR1 MNHNS and CDR2 SASEGT. This CDR3 comprises 16 residues. CDR3 coding DNA: TGTGCCAGCAGTGATTATGGGGGGTACTCTGGAAACACCATATATTTT. Its protein is CASSDYGGYSGNTIYF.

This clonotype was seen only a few times. The CDR3 DNA reads as TGCAGTGCACCCGGGACAGGGGGGTACGAGCAGTACTTC. It encodes CSAPGTGGYEQYF. The chain uses TRBV20-1 and TRBJ2-7; 11 bases map to TRBD1. V was pared by 6 bases and J by 4 bases, with 5 bases of the junction left unmatched. This CDR3 is 13 amino acids long. CDR1 is DFQATT and CDR2 is SNEGSKA in the germline V gene (reference sequence).

This clonotype was observed a handful of times. This rearrangement joins TRBV5-1 to TRBJ2-5; D possibly corresponds to TRBD1 (5 bases). Germline V gene sequence: CDR1 SGHRS, CDR2 YFSETQ. Trimming pared 4 bases from V and 3 bases from J, leaving 10 bases between. CDR3 length: 13 amino acids. The CDR3 spells CASSPGWEETQYF. In DNA, the CDR3 is TGCGCCAGCAGCCCAGGGTGGGAAGAGACCCAGTACTTC.

V gene TRBV20-1 combines with J gene TRBJ2-5, with D unclear. The CDR3 extends over 13 amino acids. CDR1 and CDR2 from the germline V gene are DFQATT and SNEGSKA (reference sequence). The ends were cut back, 6 bases at V and 2 bases at J, with 13 bases in the middle. The CDR3 DNA reads TGCAGTGCCTCTGGGCAGGTTCAAGAGACCCAGTACTTC. The encoded protein is CSASGQVQETQYF.

This rearrangement joins TRBV3-1 to TRBJ2-5; TRBD2 is a possible D gene (6 bases). TRBJ2-1 explains the end of the DNA better; the J call may be wrong. The CDR3 loop spans 16 amino acids. From germline, CDR1 is LGHDT and CDR2 YNNKEL (reference sequence). CDR3 amino acids: CASSPLTSSSNNEQFF. CDR3 nucleotide sequence: TGTGCCAGCAGCCCCCTGACTAGTTCCTCTAACAATGAGCAGTTCTTC.

The V and J genes are TRBV5-1 and TRBJ2-3, with a tentative D call TRBD1 (6 bases). V lost 4 bases and J 2 bases, leaving 14 bases between the germline ends. The CDR3 runs to 15 residues. Germline V gene lookup returns CDR1 SGHRS and CDR2 YFSETQ. CDR3 DNA: TGCGCCAGCAGCCCCGGACAGACCTCCACAGATACGCAGTATTTT. Translating it yields CASSPGQTSTDTQYF. The variable domain in full, with the rest retrieved from reference TRBV5-1 and TRBJ2-3, is KAGVTQTPRYLIKTRGQQVTLSCSPISGHRSVSWYQQTPGQGLQFLFEYFSETQRNKGNFPGRFSGRQFSNSRSEMNVSTLELGDSALYLCASSPGQTSTDTQYFGPGTRLTVL.

The chain combines TRBV5-1 with TRBJ2-1, with unresolved D. Trimming shortened V by 3 bases and J by 3 bases, and 10 bases separated the two germline ends. The CDR3 is 14 residues long. Germline CDR1 is SGHRS and CDR2 is YFSETQ. DNA of the CDR3: TGCGCCAGCAGCTCGGGTCTCGGCTACAATGAGCAGTTCTTC. This gives the protein CASSSGLGYNEQFF.

This clonotype was seen more than once but under ten times. The chain joins TRBV29-1 to TRBJ1-1; TRBD1 agrees at 8 bases. The CDR3 totals 13 residues. V trimming: 7 bases; J trimming: 4 bases; junction bases outside the gene matches: 8. Germline V gives CDR1 SQVTM, CDR2 ANQGSEA. The CDR3 loop reads CSAEQGGFTEAFF. CDR3 sequence (DNA): TGCAGCGCGGAACAGGGGGGGTTCACTGAAGCTTTCTTT.

This chain links TRBV6-6 with TRBJ1-5; D is undetermined. The ends were cut back, 1 base at V and 6 bases at J, with 10 bases in the middle. Germline V gene sequence: CDR1 MNHNY, CDR2 SVGAGI (reference sequence). The CDR3 length is 14 residues. The DNA of the CDR3 is TGTGCCAGCAGTTACTGGGATGCAGGTCAGCCCCAGCATTTT. Its protein is CASSYWDAGQPQHF.

This clonotype was recorded once. The chain is built from TRBV5-1 and TRBJ2-7, with TRBD1 matching over 8 bases. Trimming at V came to 4 bases and at J to 3 bases, leaving 12 bases not matched to a gene. CDR3 size: 16 residues. Germline CDR1 reads SGHRS; CDR2 reads YFSETQ. The CDR3 nucleotides read TGCGCCAGCAGCGAAGACCCGACAGGGGACCTCTACGAGCAGTACTTC. Its translation: CASSEDPTGDLYEQYF. The entire variable domain, with the rest obtained from reference TRBV5-1 and TRBJ2-7, is as follows: KAGVTQTPRYLIKTRGQQVTLSCSPISGHRSVSWYQQTPGQGLQFLFEYFSETQRNKGNFPGRFSGRQFSNSRSEMNVSTLELGDSALYLCASSEDPTGDLYEQYFGPGTRLTVT.

The table lists this clonotype with a few counts. The genes are TRBV4-2 and TRBJ2-3; TRBD1 or TRBD2 may be the D gene (5 bases each). Germline CDR1 and CDR2: LGHNA and YNFKEQ. The CDR3 has 14 amino acids. With 4 bases removed from V and 5 bases from J, the gap between germline ends came to 13 bases. The CDR3 protein is CASSLTGTKDTQYF. Here the CDR3 DNA reads TGTGCCAGCAGCCTCACCGGGACGAAAGATACGCAGTATTTT.

A few counts support this clonotype. This chain joins TRBV6-2 or TRBV6-3 and TRBJ2-2; the D gene is possibly TRBD1 (5 bases). The V gene lost 8 bases and the J gene lost 0 bases, with 10 bases spanning the gap. Germline V CDR1 and CDR2: MNHEY, SVGEGT. The length of the CDR3 is 14 residues. For the CDR3, the DNA is TGTGCCAGCCGACAGATCGCGAACACCGGGGAGCTGTTTTTT. Translated, it gives CASRQIANTGELFF.

The sample holds a few counts of this clonotype. A junction boundary mismatches the germline segment, possibly from a read error. J is TRBJ2-7 and V is TRBV11-2; D remains ambiguous. CDR1 and CDR2 (germline): SGHAT, FQNNGV. There are 14 residues in the CDR3. The CDR3 here is CACSFRLASYEQYF. The CDR3 nucleotides read TGTGCCTGCAGCTTTAGACTCGCATCCTACGAGCAGTACTTC.

This clonotype was recorded a few times. This sequence joins TRBV6-2 or TRBV6-3 and TRBJ2-5, with D maybe TRBD1 (6 bases). The end of the DNA fits TRBJ2-7 better, so the J call may be wrong. Per the germline V gene, CDR1 is MNHEY and CDR2 is SVGEGT. CDR3 length: 12 amino acids. CDR3 amino acids: CASGGSTYEQYF. For the CDR3, the DNA is TGTGCCAGCGGGGGCAGCACCTACGAGCAGTACTTC.

V is TRBV6-5 and J is TRBJ2-7; perhaps D is TRBD1 or TRBD2 (5 bases each). V lost 4 bases and J lost 6, with 13 bases in between. This CDR3 spans 13 amino acids. Per the germline V gene, CDR1 is MNHEY and CDR2 is SVGAGI. CDR3 region: CASSFPGPFEQYF. CDR3 bases: TGTGCCAGCAGTTTCCCGGGACCTTTCGAGCAGTACTTC.

V gene TRBV29-1 combines with J gene TRBJ2-3; 7 bases are a match to TRBD1. Unmatched junction bases numbered 3, after V lost 4 bases and J lost 2 bases. The V gene's germline CDR1 is SQVTM and CDR2 ANQGSEA. The CDR3 runs 13 residues. Here the CDR3 DNA reads TGCAGCGTTGGTGGGACAGTCACAGATACGCAGTATTTT. This sequence encodes CSVGGTVTDTQYF.

J is TRBJ2-1 and V is TRBV3-1; 16 nucleotides line up with TRBD2. Trimming removed 0 bases from V and 8 bases from J; junction bases left unmatched: 10. CDR3 length: 19 residues. Germline lookup yields CDR1 LGHDT and CDR2 YNNKEL (reference sequence). In DNA form, the CDR3 reads TGTGCCAGCAGCCAAGATTTTCCGGGACTAGCGGGAGGGGACGATGAGCAGTTCTTC. Translation gives CASSQDFPGLAGGDDEQFF.

This clonotype has a count of ten or more. The rearrangement uses TRBV9 and TRBJ1-6; D is perhaps TRBD1 (5 bases). Germline CDR1 SGDLS, CDR2 YYNGEE. The CDR3 spans 15 residues. V dropped 4 bases and J dropped 2 bases, with 10 bases sitting between them. The CDR3 DNA is TGTGCCAGCAGCTCAGGGTTGACCTATAATTCACCCCTCCACTTT. Translating gives CASSSGLTYNSPLHF.

This rearrangement joins TRBV20-1 to TRBJ1-2; 7 bases fit TRBD1. The CDR3 sequence is 12 residues long. Germline-derived CDR1 and CDR2 are DFQATT and SNEGSKA (reference sequence). After removal of 5 bases from V and 4 bases from J, the junction contained 4 bases not matched to a gene. CDR3 sequence reads: CSAPWDSYGYTF. The CDR3 bases are TGCAGTGCTCCCTGGGACAGCTATGGCTACACCTTC.

The chain uses TRBV6-6 and TRBJ1-5; possibly TRBD1 for D (5 bases). Trimming took off 8 bases at V and 2 bases at J, with 10 bases between the two ends. CDR1 and CDR2 (germline): MNHNY, SVGAGI (reference sequence). The CDR3 spans 13 residues. The CDR3 sequence is CASGGAGNQPQHF. The CDR3 DNA reads as TGTGCCAGCGGAGGGGCTGGCAATCAGCCCCAGCATTTT.